The clone carrying this T cell receptor (beta chain) was observed a few times. Its antigen is as yet unknown. The sample belongs to a study of cytomegalovirus exposure and HLA in healthy donors. The overall study: Genotyping of 400 or so donors showed that 80% to 90% belonged to the Caucasian-associated ancestry cluster.

The CDR3 contains 16 residues. Germline CDR1 reads KGHSH; CDR2 reads LQKENI. Unmatched junction bases numbered 13, after V lost 5 bases and J lost 6 bases. Study-wide findings and caveats: The authors later found TCR association rates varying by HLA locus, with DRB1 most and HLA-C fewest. In a later analysis, V- and J-gene trimming of beta chains associated with a DCLRE1C missense variant, replicated independently.

Vbeta (60) and Jbeta (13) primers were used in the PCR. Repertoires were generated with immunoSEQ multiplex PCR, while TCRdb's copy carries only in-frame clones and drops some. The sample has 82,000 or so clones, 10% seen once. V usage is TRBV18 and J usage is TRBJ2-1, with 7 bases matching TRBD1. Sequenced input: PBMCs. This TCR was sampled from a man in his 60s in good health and CMV-seropositive. CDR3 sequence: CASSSQLMTGSNEQFF. The CDR3 bases are TGTGCCAGCTCATCCCAGCTGATGACAGGGTCCAATGAGCAGTTCTTC. Full variable domain (missing parts from reference TRBV18 and TRBJ2-1): NAGVMQNPRHLVRRRGQEARLRCSPMKGHSHVYWYRQLPEEGLKFMVYLQKENIIDESGMPKERFSAEFPKEGPSILRIQQVVRGDSAAYFCASSSQLMTGSNEQFFGPGTRLTVL.